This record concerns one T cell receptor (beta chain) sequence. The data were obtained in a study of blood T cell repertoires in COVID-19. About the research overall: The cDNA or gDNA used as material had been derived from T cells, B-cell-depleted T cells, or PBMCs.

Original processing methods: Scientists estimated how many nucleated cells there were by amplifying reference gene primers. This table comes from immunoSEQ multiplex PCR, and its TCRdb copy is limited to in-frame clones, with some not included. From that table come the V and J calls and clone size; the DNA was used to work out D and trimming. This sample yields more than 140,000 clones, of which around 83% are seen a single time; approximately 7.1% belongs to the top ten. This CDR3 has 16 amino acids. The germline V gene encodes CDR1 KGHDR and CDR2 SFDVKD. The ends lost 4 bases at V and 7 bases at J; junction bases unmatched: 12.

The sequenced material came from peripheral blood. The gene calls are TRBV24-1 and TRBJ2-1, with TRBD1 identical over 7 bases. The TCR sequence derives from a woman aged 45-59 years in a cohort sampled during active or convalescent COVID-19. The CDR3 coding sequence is TGTGCCACCAGTGAGGTTACAGGGGTCAGCAGGAATGAGCAGTTCTTC. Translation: CATSEVTGVSRNEQFF.